The entry that follows covers one T cell receptor beta chain sequence. Its target is not known. This entry is derived from a study of identical twins. General study findings and limits: Within cord blood, abundant beta clonotypes carried fewer insertions, but memory repertoires showed no such trend.

Template switching created a universal primer site, and the cDNA included unique molecular identifiers. TCRdb ran MiXCR on the 5' RACE reads and lists one entry per CDR3 protein. The data contain hundreds of thousands of distinct CDR3 sequences, about 7% of them singletons. CDR3 length equals 16 residues. No donor was unhealthy or non-Caucasian. The same data also went into a second study, on yellow fever vaccine responses in identical twins.

The sequenced sample was memory (CD45RO+) T cells sorted from blood. The chain carries TRBV12-2 and TRBJ2-7; TRBD1 is the table's D call, not checked against the DNA. TRBV12-2 is recorded as a pseudogene. The sequence derives from a young woman in good health. The CDR3 DNA reads as TGTGCAAGTCGCTTAGGAATCACAGGGATCCAATACGAGCAGTACGTC. Translation: CASRLGITGIQYEQYV.